This is a list of T cell receptor beta chains from one sample in a study of CD8 T cells in ankylosing spondylitis. TCRdb re-analysed the 5' RACE reads in MiXCR, keeping a single row per CDR3 protein. This sample carries about 310,000 distinct CDR3 sequences, about a fifth of them seen once, and the ten largest clones take 3.5% to 4.5%. Sequenced: blood, either unsorted or a sorted T cell fraction (not recorded which). Every receptor here comes from a female donor with ankylosing spondylitis or in good health (not recorded which). CDR3s include the opening cysteine and the closing phenylalanine or tryptophan. Fields, in order: V gene, D gene, J gene, clone size, CDR3 length, CDR3 protein, CDR3 DNA. A D gene is named only where the DNA matches it firmly. Clone size appears in some rows only: once, few, many, or a class for an expanded clone.

TRBV15	-	TRBJ1-5	-	15	CATSRGGGGNQPQHF	TGTGCCACCAGCAGAGGAGGGGGTGGCAATCAGCCCCAGCATTTT
TRBV7-2	TRBD2	TRBJ2-5	few	15	CASSLLGSGSETQYF	TGTGCCAGCAGCTTACTCGGTAGCGGGAGCGAGACCCAGTACTTC
TRBV20-1	TRBD2	TRBJ2-7	many	13	CSARLAGAYEQYF	TGCAGTGCCCGACTAGCGGGAGCCTACGAGCAGTACTTC
TRBV29-1	-	TRBJ2-7	few	12	CSVVGGQYEQYF	TGCAGCGTTGTAGGGGGTCAGTACGAGCAGTACTTC
TRBV27	-	TRBJ1-6	-	15	CASSFYTSYNSPLHF	TGTGCCAGCAGTTTTTACACCTCCTATAATTCACCCCTCCACTTT
TRBV7-2	-	TRBJ2-7	many	16	CASSLAGAASSYEQYF	TGTGCCAGCAGCTTAGCGGGAGCCGCCAGCTCCTACGAGCAGTACTTC
TRBV10-3	TRBD2	TRBJ2-2	-	13	CAITGTSPGELFF	TGTGCCATCACAGGGACTAGCCCCGGGGAGCTGTTTTTT
TRBV7-2	-	TRBJ1-3	few	16	CASSLAQGNSGNTIYF	TGTGCCAGCAGCTTAGCACAGGGAAACTCTGGAAACACCATATATTTT
TRBV13	-	TRBJ2-2	-	14	CASSLVRSTGELFF	TGTGCCAGCAGCTTAGTACGGAGCACCGGGGAGCTGTTTTTT
TRBV13	TRBD1	TRBJ2-1	-	15	CASSFRDRPYNEQSF	TGTGCCAGCAGCTTCCGGGACAGACCATACAATGAGCAGTCCTTC
TRBV12-3/TRBV12-4	TRBD2	TRBJ2-5	few	15	CASSKRIAGQETQYF	TGTGCCAGCAGCAAACGAATAGCGGGGCAAGAGACCCAGTACTTC
TRBV29-1	-	TRBJ2-5	few	13	CSVAAGASETQYF	TGCAGCGTTGCCGCGGGGGCTTCGGAGACCCAGTACTTC
TRBV29-1	-	TRBJ2-1	many	12	CSVELSYNEQFF	TGCAGCGTTGAACTCTCCTACAATGAGCAGTTCTTC
TRBV5-8	TRBD1	TRBJ2-3	few	14	CASSWTGLVDTQYF	TGTGCCAGCAGTTGGACAGGCCTCGTGGATACGCAGTATTTT
TRBV10-3	TRBD2	TRBJ2-7	-	13	CAIRLAGVDEQYF	TGTGCCATCAGACTAGCGGGAGTTGACGAGCAGTACTTC
TRBV20-1	-	TRBJ2-1	-	17	CSAPDNRLQSSYNEQFF	TGCAGTGCACCTGACAACCGGTTACAAAGCTCCTACAATGAGCAGTTCTTC
TRBV12-3/TRBV12-4	-	TRBJ2-2	-	13	CASRPSDTGELFF	TGTGCCAGCAGGCCGAGTGACACCGGGGAGCTGTTTTTT
TRBV29-1	TRBD2	TRBJ2-5	few	13	CSVGRGGRETQYF	TGCAGCGTCGGGAGGGGGGGCCGAGAGACCCAGTACTTC